These 2 T cell receptor beta chains were sequenced from one sample in a study of CD8 T cells in Susac syndrome. Reverse transcription of about 0.45 to 1 ug RNA was performed with random hexamers. TCRdb re-derived calls from the immunoSEQ multiplex PCR reads in MiXCR, one entry per CDR3 protein. The repertoire holds tens of thousands of distinct CDR3 sequences, with over 90% as singletons. The sample consisted of CD8+ T cells from PBMCs. Receptor source: a human donor with Susac syndrome.

As DNA, the CDR3 is TGTGCCAGCACCATAACTAGCGGATCCTACAATGAGCAGTTCTTC. It is translated as CASTITSGSYNEQFF. The genes are TRBV6-2 or TRBV6-3 and TRBJ2-1; 8 nucleotides line up with TRBD2. V was clipped by 7 bases and J by 1 base; unmatched bases: 6. This CDR3 region has 15 residues. CDR1 and CDR2 (germline): MNHEY, SVGEGT.

The rearrangement uses TRBV7-9 and TRBJ2-4, with 9 bases lining up with TRBD2. The CDR3 consists of 15 residues. The germline gives CDR1 SEHNR, CDR2 FQNEAQ (reference sequence). V dropped 5 bases and J dropped 12; count of bases not matched to a gene: 14. The CDR3 spells CASSHVAGEGRDQYF. CDR3 bases: TGTGCCAGCAGCCATGTAGCGGGAGAGGGAAGGGATCAGTACTTC.